This T cell receptor (beta chain) was identified during a study of T cell repertoires in cytomegalovirus infection. TCRdb re-derived calls from the reads in MiXCR, one entry per CDR3 protein. This table holds about a million distinct CDR3 sequences, about a third found once. Trimming stripped 4 bases from V and 2 bases from J, with 9 bases between. Per germline, CDR1 SGHKS and CDR2 YYEKEE (reference sequence). The CDR3 has 14 amino acids. This clonotype was seen once. Its cognate antigen is unknown. The sequence was obtained from a human donor in good health (CMV status not recorded). Some clones in this sample may be carry-over from other donors' samples. Sequences were derived from cultured CD8+ T cells from PBMCs, sampled from culture after CMV antigen stimulation. V gene TRBV5-5 combines with J gene TRBJ1-4; D is unresolved. CDR3 protein: CASSIRWTNEKLFF. The CDR3, as DNA: TGTGCCAGCAGCATTAGGTGGACTAATGAAAAACTGTTTTTT.